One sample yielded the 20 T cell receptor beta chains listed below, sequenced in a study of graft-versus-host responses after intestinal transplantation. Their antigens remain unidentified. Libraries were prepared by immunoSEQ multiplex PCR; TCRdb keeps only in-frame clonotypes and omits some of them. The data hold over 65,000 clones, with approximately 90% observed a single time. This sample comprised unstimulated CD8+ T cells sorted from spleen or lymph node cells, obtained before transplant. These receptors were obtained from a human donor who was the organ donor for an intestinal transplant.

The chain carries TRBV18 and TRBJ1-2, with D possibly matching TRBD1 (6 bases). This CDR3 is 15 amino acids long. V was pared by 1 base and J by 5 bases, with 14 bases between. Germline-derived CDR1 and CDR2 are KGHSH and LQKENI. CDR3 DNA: TGTGCCAGCTCACCACTGCTGGGGGCTGGGTATGGCTACACCTTC. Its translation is CASSPLLGAGYGYTF.

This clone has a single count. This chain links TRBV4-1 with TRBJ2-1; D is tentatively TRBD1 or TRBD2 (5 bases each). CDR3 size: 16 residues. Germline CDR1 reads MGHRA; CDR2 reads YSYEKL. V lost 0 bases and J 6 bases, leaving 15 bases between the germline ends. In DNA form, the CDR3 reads TGCGCCAGCAGCCAAGACTCGGGGACCACTACCAATGAGCAGTTCTTC. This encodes CASSQDSGTTTNEQFF.

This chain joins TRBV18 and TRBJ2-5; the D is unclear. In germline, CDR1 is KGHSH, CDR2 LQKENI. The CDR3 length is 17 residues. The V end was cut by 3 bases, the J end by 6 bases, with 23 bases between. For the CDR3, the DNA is TGTGCCAGCTCACCCGTCCCGGGCCTCCGATCGGCGAAGACCCAGTACTTC. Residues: CASSPVPGLRSAKTQYF. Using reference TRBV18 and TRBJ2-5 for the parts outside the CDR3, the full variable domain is NAGVMQNPRHLVRRRGQEARLRCSPMKGHSHVYWYRQLPEEGLKFMVYLQKENIIDESGMPKERFSAEFPKEGPSILRIQQVVRGDSAAYFCASSPVPGLRSAKTQYFGPGTRLLVL.

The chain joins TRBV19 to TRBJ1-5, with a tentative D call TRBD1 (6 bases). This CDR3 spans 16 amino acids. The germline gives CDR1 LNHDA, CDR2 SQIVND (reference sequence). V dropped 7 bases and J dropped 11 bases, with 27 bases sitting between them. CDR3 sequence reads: CASTWGGGESIWAQHF. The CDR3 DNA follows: TGTGCCAGTACTTGGGGTGGGGGCGAGTCTATATGGGCCCAGCATTTT. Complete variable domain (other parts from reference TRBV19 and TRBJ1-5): DGGITQSPKYLFRKEGQNVTLSCEQNLNHDAMYWYRQDPGQGLRLIYYSQIVNDFQKGDIAEGYSVSREKKESFPLTVTSAQKNPTAFYLCASTWGGGESIWAQHFGDGTRLSIL.

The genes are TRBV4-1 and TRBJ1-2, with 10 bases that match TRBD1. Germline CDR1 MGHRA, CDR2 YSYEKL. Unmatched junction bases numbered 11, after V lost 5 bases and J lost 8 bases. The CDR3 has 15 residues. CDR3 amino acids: CASSYPGTGVKGYTF. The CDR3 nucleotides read TGCGCCAGCAGCTATCCCGGGACAGGGGTAAAAGGCTACACCTTC.

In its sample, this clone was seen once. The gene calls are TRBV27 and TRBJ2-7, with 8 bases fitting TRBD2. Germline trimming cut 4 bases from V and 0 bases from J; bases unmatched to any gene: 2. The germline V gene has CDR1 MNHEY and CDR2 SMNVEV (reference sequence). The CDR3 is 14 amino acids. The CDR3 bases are TGTGCCAGCAGTTACGGGACTAGCTCCTACGAGCAGTACTTC. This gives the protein CASSYGTSSYEQYF.

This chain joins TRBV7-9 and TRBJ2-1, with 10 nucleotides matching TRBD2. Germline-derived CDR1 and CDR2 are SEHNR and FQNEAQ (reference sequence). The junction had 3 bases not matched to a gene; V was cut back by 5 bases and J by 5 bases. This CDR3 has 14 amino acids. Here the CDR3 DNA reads TGTGCCAGCAGCCCAGCGGGAGGGAACAATGAGCAGTTCTTC. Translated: CASSPAGGNNEQFF.

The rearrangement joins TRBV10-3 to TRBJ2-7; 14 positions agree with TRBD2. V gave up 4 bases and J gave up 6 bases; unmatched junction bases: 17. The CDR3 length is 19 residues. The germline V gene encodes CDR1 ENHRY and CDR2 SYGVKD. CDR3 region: CAISGPGTSGSRAISEQYF. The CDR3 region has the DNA TGTGCCATCAGTGGACCCGGGACTAGCGGGAGTAGGGCTATTAGCGAGCAGTACTTC.

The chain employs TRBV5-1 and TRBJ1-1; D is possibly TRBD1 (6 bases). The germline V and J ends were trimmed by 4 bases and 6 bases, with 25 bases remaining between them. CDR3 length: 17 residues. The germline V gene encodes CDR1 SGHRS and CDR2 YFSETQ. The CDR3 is CASSPRDNSRPWPEAFF. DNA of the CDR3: TGCGCCAGCAGCCCCCGGGACAACTCCCGTCCTTGGCCTGAAGCTTTCTTT.

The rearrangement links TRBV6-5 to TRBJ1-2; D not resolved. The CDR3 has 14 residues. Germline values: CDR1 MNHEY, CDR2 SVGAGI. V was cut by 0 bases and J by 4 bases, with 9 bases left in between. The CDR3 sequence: CASSYSQTGYGYTF. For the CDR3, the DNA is TGTGCCAGCAGTTACTCCCAGACGGGCTATGGCTACACCTTC.

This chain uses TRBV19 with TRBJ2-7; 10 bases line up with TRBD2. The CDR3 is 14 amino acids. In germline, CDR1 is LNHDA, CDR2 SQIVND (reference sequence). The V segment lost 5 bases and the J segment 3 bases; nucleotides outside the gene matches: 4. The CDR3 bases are TGTGCCAGTAGTCCGGGGACTAGCGTCTACGAGCAGTACTTC. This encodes CASSPGTSVYEQYF.

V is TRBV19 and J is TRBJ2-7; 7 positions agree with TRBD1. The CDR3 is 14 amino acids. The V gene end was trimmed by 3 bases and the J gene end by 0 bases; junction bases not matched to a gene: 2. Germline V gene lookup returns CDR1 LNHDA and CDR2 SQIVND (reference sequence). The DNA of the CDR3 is TGTGCCAGTAGTATTGGGGACAGCTCCTACGAGCAGTACTTC. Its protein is CASSIGDSSYEQYF.

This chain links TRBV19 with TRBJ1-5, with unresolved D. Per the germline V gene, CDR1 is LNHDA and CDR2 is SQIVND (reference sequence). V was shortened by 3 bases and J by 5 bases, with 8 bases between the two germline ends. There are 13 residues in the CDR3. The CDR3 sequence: CASSIYRDQPQHF. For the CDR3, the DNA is TGTGCCAGTAGTATCTACAGAGATCAGCCCCAGCATTTT.

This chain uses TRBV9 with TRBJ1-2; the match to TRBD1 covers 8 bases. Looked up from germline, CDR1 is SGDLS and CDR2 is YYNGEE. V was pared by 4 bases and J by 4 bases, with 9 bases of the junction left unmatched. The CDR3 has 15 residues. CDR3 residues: CASSPRTGGGYGYTF. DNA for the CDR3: TGTGCCAGCAGCCCTAGAACAGGGGGAGGCTATGGCTACACCTTC.

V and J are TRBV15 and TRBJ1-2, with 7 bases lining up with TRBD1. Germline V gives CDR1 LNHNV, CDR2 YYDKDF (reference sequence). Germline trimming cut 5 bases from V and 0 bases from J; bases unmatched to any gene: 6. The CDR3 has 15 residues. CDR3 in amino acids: CATSLDRATNYGYTF. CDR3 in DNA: TGTGCCACCAGCCTTGACAGGGCCACTAACTATGGCTACACCTTC.

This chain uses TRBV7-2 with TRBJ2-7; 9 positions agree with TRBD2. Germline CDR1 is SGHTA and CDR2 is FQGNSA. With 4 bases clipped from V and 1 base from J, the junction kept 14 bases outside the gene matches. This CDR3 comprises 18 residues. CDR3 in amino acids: CASSSRGLYSGSSYEQYF. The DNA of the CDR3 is TGTGCCAGCAGCTCGCGCGGCCTCTATAGCGGGAGTTCCTACGAGCAGTACTTC.

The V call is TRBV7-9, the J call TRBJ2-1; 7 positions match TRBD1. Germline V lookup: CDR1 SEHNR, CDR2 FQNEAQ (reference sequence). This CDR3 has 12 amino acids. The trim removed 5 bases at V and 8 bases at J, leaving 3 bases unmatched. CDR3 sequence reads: CASSVQGHEQFF. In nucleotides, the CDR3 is TGTGCCAGCAGCGTACAGGGGCATGAGCAGTTCTTC.

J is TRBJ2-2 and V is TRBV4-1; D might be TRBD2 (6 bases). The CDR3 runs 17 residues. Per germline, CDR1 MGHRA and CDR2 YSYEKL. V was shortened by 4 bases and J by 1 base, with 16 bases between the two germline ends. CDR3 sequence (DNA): TGCGCCAGCAGCCTCTTTGGTGGCGGGGTGAACACCGGGGAGCTGTTTTTT. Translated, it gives CASSLFGGGVNTGELFF.

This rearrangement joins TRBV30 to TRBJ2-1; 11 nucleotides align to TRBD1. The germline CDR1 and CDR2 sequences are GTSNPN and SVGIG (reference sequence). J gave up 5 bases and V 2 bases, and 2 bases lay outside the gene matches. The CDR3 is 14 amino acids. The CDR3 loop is CAWSKGQGDNEQFF. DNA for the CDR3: TGTGCCTGGAGTAAGGGACAGGGGGACAATGAGCAGTTCTTC.

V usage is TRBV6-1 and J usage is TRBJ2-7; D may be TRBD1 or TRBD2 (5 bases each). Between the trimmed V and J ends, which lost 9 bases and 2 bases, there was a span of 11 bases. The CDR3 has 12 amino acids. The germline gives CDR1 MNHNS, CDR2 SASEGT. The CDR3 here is CASKGRTYEQYF. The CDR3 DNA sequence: TGTGCCAGTAAGGGACGGACCTACGAGCAGTACTTC.